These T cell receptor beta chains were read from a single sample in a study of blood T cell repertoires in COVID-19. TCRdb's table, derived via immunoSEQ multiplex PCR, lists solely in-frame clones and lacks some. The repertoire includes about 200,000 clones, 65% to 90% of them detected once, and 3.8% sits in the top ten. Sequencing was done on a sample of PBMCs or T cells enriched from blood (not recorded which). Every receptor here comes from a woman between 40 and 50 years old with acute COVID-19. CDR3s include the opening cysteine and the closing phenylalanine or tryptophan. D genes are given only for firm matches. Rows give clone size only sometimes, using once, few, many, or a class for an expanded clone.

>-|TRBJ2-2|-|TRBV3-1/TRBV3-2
TGTGCCAGCAGCGCGACACTAGCACTCCAGCTGTTTTTT
CASSATLALQLFF
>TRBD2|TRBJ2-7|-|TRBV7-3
TGTGCCAGCAGCCCTGGCACTAGCGGGACCCTTCTGGGAGAGCAGTACTTC
CASSPGTSGTLLGEQYF
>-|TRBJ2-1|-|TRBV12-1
TGTGCCAGCAGCTCGCAGTGGGGCCTCTCCTACAATGAGCAGTTCTTC
CASSSQWGLSYNEQFF
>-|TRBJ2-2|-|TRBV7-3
TGTGCCAGCAGCCTTACCGGGGAGCTGTTTTTT
CASSLTGELFF
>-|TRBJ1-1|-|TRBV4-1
TGCGCCAGCAGCCAAGAGCCTCCCGGGGGCACTGAAGCTTTCTTT
CASSQEPPGGTEAFF
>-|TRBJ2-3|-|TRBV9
TGTGCCAGCAGCGTAGGTCAGGGAGATACGCAGTATTTT
CASSVGQGDTQYF
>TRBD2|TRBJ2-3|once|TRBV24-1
TGTGCCACCGGGGCTGTTAGCGGGACGGGAACAGATACGCAGTATTTT
CATGAVSGTGTDTQYF
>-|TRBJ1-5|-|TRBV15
TGTGCCACCAGCAGAGCCGTCGTCCGGGGGAATCAGCCCCAGCATTTT
CATSRAVVRGNQPQHF
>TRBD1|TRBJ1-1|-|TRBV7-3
TGTGCCAGCAGCTCGACAGGGAAAACTGAAGCTTTCTTT
CASSSTGKTEAFF
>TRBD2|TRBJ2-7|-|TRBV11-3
TGTGCCAGCAGCTTAGGAGCTAGCGGGAGGGCCTACGAGCAGTACTTC
CASSLGASGRAYEQYF
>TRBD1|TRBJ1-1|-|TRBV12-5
TGTGCTAGTGGTCACGGACAGGGTCGTACTGAAGCTTTCTTT
CASGHGQGRTEAFF
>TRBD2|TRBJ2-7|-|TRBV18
TGTGCCAGCTCAAACGGGAGGCGAAACGAGCAGTACTTC
CASSNGRRNEQYF
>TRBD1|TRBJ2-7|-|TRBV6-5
TGTGCCAGCAGTTACACACGGACAGGGTCCGAGCAGTACTTC
CASSYTRTGSEQYF
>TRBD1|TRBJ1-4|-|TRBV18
TGTGCCAGCTCACCACTTACCATAACAGGGGGATACGAAAAACTGTTTTTT
CASSPLTITGGYEKLFF
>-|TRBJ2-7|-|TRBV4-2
TGTGCCAGCAGCCAAGAGAGGGCGGGATCGACTCAGCAGTACTTC
CASSQERAGSTQQYF